These 7 T cell receptor beta chains were all obtained from the same sample, sequenced in a study of CD8 T cells in ankylosing spondylitis. Findings of the study overall: The study identified a TCR beta motif of several highly homologous variants that appeared characteristic of ankylosing spondylitis blood.

For these TCRs, the target antigens are not known. MiXCR was run by TCRdb on the 5' RACE reads, yielding one entry per CDR3 protein. The table includes about 540,000 distinct CDR3 sequences, about 13% detected once. The sample comprised blood, either unsorted or a sorted T cell fraction (not recorded which). The receptor set was obtained from a male donor with ankylosing spondylitis.

Note on this clonotype: The CDR3 ends on some other residue instead of the conserved phenylalanine or tryptophan, so this is likely a read error. V gene TRBV20-1 combines with J gene TRBJ2-7, with D possibly matching TRBD2 (6 bases). Germline assignment: CDR1 DFQATT and CDR2 SNEGSKA (reference sequence). V shed 3 bases and J shed 5 bases, with 26 bases lying between them. The CDR3 has 17 residues. The CDR3 coding sequence is TGCAGTGCTAGCGCCTCAACCGGGGGTACCTTCATGAACGAGCAGTACCTC. Encoded protein: CSASASTGGTFMNEQYL.

This clonotype was detected only a few times. The chain couples TRBV11-2 to TRBJ2-2, with D possibly being TRBD2 (6 bases). The germline CDR1 and CDR2 sequences are SGHAT and FQNNGV. The CDR3 consists of 16 residues. V lost 8 bases, J lost 1 base, and 17 bases lay in between. CDR3 region: CASFNRDSGNTGELFF. The CDR3 region has the DNA TGTGCCAGCTTTAATAGGGACTCGGGGAACACCGGGGAGCTGTTTTTT.

The chain couples TRBV6-2 or TRBV6-3 to TRBJ2-7; D is undetermined. Trimming took off 5 bases at V and 6 bases at J, with 14 bases between the two ends. The CDR3 covers 13 residues. Looked up from germline, CDR1 is MNHEY and CDR2 is SVGEGT. The DNA for the CDR3 is TGTGCCAGCAGTCTACAGCTCCTCGGCGAGCAGTACTTC. It codes for CASSLQLLGEQYF.

The chain employs TRBV7-8 and TRBJ1-5; D unclear. Trimming took 5 bases from V and 6 from J, leaving 17 bases between them. Germline V gives CDR1 SGHVS, CDR2 FQNEAQ. CDR3 length equals 15 residues. Here the CDR3 reads CASSPQKGRGQPQHF. The DNA for the CDR3 is TGTGCCAGCAGCCCTCAAAAGGGCCGAGGTCAGCCCCAGCATTTT.

This clonotype showed up many times. The chain joins TRBV7-8 to TRBJ1-3, with a weak D call TRBD1 (5 bases). Germline V gives CDR1 SGHVS, CDR2 FQNEAQ. There are 15 residues in the CDR3. The ends were cut back, 5 bases at V and 1 base at J, with 12 bases in the middle. The CDR3 DNA reads TGTGCCAGCAGCCGATCCAGGGTTTCTGGAAACACCATATATTTT. Translation gives CASSRSRVSGNTIYF. Based on the CDR3 plus reference TRBV7-8 and TRBJ1-3, the full variable domain is GAGVSQSPRYKVAKRGQDVALRCDPISGHVSLFWYQQALGQGPEFLTYFQNEAQLDKSGLPSDRFFAERPEGSVSTLKIQRTQQEDSAVYLCASSRSRVSGNTIYFGEGSWLTVV.

This clonotype was found a few times. This chain connects TRBV15 to TRBJ2-1, with D maybe TRBD1 (6 bases). The germline V gene has CDR1 LNHNV and CDR2 YYDKDF (reference sequence). This CDR3 has 16 residues. Trimming took off 0 bases at V and 6 bases at J, with 15 bases between the two ends. This chain's CDR3 is CATSRDTGMAGNEQFF. The DNA of the CDR3 is TGTGCCACCAGCAGAGACACAGGGATGGCCGGCAATGAGCAGTTCTTC.

This chain joins TRBV24-1 and TRBJ2-2; D is unclear. V was trimmed by 4 bases and J by 1 base, leaving 9 bases between them. CDR1 and CDR2 (germline): KGHDR, SFDVKD. CDR3 length equals 15 residues. CDR3 nucleotides: TGTGCCACCAGTGAAGGGCAGCTGAACACCGGGGAGCTGTTTTTT. Encoded protein: CATSEGQLNTGELFF.